A single count supports the clone carrying this T cell receptor beta chain. Its cognate antigen is unknown. The sample comes from a study of OX40 agonist ivuxolimab in advanced cancers. Looking at the study overall: The dose-escalation cohort had hepatocellular carcinoma, melanoma, renal cell or head and neck cancer. Partial responses occurred in Three dose-escalation patients, one with hepatocellular carcinoma and two with cutaneous melanoma.

Measured with immunoSEQ multiplex PCR; TCRdb has only the in-frame clones, and not every one. The table has 100,000 to 150,000 clones, around 90% seen once. CDR1 SGHTA and CDR2 FQGNSA come from the germline V gene. The CDR3 contains 16 residues. The V gene lost 5 bases and the J gene lost 4 bases, with 18 bases spanning the gap. Whole-study results and caveats: Nonresponders included some who also had low normalized T-cell clonal expansion. CD8+ T cells were the subset that, on average, had more expanded clones than CD4+.

This TCR came from an adult with an advanced solid tumor such as melanoma, head and neck, liver or kidney cancer. This chain links TRBV7-2 with TRBJ1-3, with D unclear. Sequences were derived from CD4+ or CD8+ T cells sorted from blood, sampled in a trial of the OX40 agonist ivuxolimab. The CDR3 loop reads CASSPRTRASGNTIYF. The CDR3 DNA sequence: TGTGCCAGCAGCCCGCGGACGCGTGCATCGGGAAACACCATATATTTT. The full variable domain, with the rest looked up from reference TRBV7-2 and TRBJ1-3, is GAGVSQSPSNKVTEKGKDVELRCDPISGHTALYWYRQSLGQGLEFLIYFQGNSAPDKSGLPSDRFSAERTGGSVSTLTIQRTQQEDSAVYLCASSPRTRASGNTIYFGEGSWLTVV.